This T cell receptor (beta chain) derives from a study of cytomegalovirus exposure and HLA in healthy donors. The PCR contained 60 Vbeta and 13 Jbeta primers. Sequenced by immunoSEQ multiplex PCR; TCRdb stores in-frame clones only, minus some. The sample lists 90,000 or so clones; around 76% were seen once. The V end lost 5 bases, the J end lost 0 bases, and 23 bases lay between the germline ends. The CDR3 totals 19 residues. Germline V gene data show CDR1 as SGHVS and CDR2 as FNYEAQ. The sequence was collected from a man aged 25-45 years in good health and CMV-seropositive. The sequenced material came from PBMCs. The chain links TRBV7-6 to TRBJ2-1; weak D call: TRBD1 (7 bases). CDR3 in amino acids: CASSAAGGQQGSSYNEQFF. CDR3 bases: TGTGCCAGCAGCGCGGCAGGGGGGCAGCAGGGCAGCTCCTACAATGAGCAGTTCTTC.